This TCR beta chain came from a study of cytomegalovirus exposure and HLA in healthy donors. PCR used 60 Vbeta primers and 13 Jbeta primers. Clones were read by immunoSEQ multiplex PCR, and TCRdb kept only the in-frame ones, dropping some. The sample's table shows tens of thousands of clones. As regards this clone: The antigen is not known.

Study observations and caveats: While the bulk of TCR sequences proved rare, some public TCRs turned up in many donors.

CDR3 length equals 14 residues. V lost 3 bases and J lost 4; bases outside the gene matches: 4. The germline V gene has CDR1 SGHRS and CDR2 YFSETQ. V gene TRBV5-1 combines with J gene TRBJ1-1, with 9 bases that match TRBD1. The material sequenced was PBMCs. The sequence came from a woman in her twenties or thirties in good health and CMV-seropositive. CDR3 nucleotide sequence: TGCGCCAGCAGCTCGACAGGGGGAGGCACTGAAGCTTTCTTT. It translates to CASSSTGGGTEAFF.